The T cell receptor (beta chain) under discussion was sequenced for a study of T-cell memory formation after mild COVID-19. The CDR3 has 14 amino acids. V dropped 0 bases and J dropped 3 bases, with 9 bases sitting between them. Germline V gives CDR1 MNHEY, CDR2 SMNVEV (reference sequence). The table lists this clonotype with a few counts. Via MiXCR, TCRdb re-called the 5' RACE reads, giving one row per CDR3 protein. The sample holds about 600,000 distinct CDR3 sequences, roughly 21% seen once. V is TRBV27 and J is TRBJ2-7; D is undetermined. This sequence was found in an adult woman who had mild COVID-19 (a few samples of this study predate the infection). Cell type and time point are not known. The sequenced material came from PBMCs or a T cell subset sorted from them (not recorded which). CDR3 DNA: TGTGCCAGCAGTTTATCCCAGAGTGGCTACGAGCAGTACTTC. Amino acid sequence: CASSLSQSGYEQYF.